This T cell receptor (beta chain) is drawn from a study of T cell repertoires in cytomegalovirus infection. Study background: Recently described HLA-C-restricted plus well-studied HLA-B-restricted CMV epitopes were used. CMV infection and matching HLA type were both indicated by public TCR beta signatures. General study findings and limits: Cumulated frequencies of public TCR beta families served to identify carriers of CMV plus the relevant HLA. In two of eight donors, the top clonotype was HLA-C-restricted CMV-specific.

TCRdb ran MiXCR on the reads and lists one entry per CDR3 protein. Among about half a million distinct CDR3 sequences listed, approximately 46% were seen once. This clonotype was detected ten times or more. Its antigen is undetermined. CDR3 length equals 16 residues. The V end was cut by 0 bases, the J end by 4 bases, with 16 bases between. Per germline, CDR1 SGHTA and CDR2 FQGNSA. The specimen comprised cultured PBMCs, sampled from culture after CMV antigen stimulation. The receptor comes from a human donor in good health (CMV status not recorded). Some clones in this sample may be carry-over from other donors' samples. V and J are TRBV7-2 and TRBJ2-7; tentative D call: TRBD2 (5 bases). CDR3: CASSLAVASGAYEQYF. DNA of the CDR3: TGTGCCAGCAGCTTAGCAGTAGCGTCCGGTGCTTACGAGCAGTACTTC.